This TCR beta chain was captured by sequencing in a study of radiotherapy plus CTLA-4 blockade in lung cancer. Across the study: Among enrolled patients, roughly 17% responded and around 30% achieved disease control.

Regarding this clone: Antigen unknown.

The CDR3 is 16 residues long. The V gene's germline CDR1 is SGDLS and CDR2 YYNGEE. V shed 4 bases, J shed 5 bases, and the junction held 11 bases outside the gene matches. Findings of the study overall: Among reported predictors of response, early blood T cell clone dynamics with interferon-beta performed best. Some TCR clones had been derived from tumors. These clones expanded in peripheral blood after radiotherapy plus ipilimumab.

Measured with immunoSEQ multiplex PCR; TCRdb has only the in-frame clones, and not every one. The profile shows approximately 83,000 clones, 78% of them singletons. Here the sequenced sample was peripheral blood, taken from a patient treated with radiotherapy plus ipilimumab. The chain uses TRBV9 and TRBJ2-5, with TRBD2 matching over 10 bases. This TCR was sampled from a human donor with non-small cell lung cancer who had a partial response to radiotherapy plus ipilimumab. Some clones in this sample may be carry-over from other donors' samples. The CDR3: CASSPQASGSWETQYF. CDR3 coding DNA: TGTGCCAGCAGCCCACAAGCTAGCGGGAGTTGGGAGACCCAGTACTTC.